The clone carrying this T cell receptor beta chain was counted many times. Its specificity is not known. The CDR3 is 14 amino acids. V lost 6 bases and J lost 0; bases outside the gene matches: 4. The data originate from a study of T cells in Graves' hyperthyroidism and ophthalmopathy. There were TCR beta CDR3 regions amplified from RNA transcripts. RT-PCR in the first round (using the HTBI primer set) targeted the TCR CDR3. TCRdb itself ran the multiplex PCR reads through MiXCR, one entry per CDR3 protein. Of 460,000 or so distinct CDR3 sequences listed, approximately 15% are singletons. General study findings and limits: The majority of expanded thyroid clonotypes above 0.001 also appeared in blood. Ophthalmopathy onset followed model prediction by a median approximately seven months.

When ophthalmopathy did not progress within 18 months, Graves' hyperthyroidism was considered stable. The sample taken for sequencing was blood. The chain recombines TRBV12-3 or TRBV12-4 with TRBJ2-7; 8 bases match TRBD1. The origin of this receptor is a woman under 30 with Graves' hyperthyroidism. Here the CDR3 reads CASRGTGGSYEQYF. For the CDR3, the DNA is TGTGCCAGCAGGGGGACAGGAGGCTCCTACGAGCAGTACTTC.